Included here is one T cell receptor beta chain sequence, with context. The antigen remains unidentified. Other DNA sequences in the sample encode the same CDR3. The CDR3 runs 15 residues. Germline V gene data show CDR1 as SEHNR and CDR2 as FQNEAQ (reference sequence). The germline V and J ends were trimmed by 1 base and 1 base, with 11 bases remaining between them. Terminally differentiated effector memory CD45RA+ cells were excluded by CCR7 positive selection of CD45RO-negative cells. The record originates from a study of shared clonotypes between healthy human individuals. Broader study findings: For naive CD4 cells, 5% to 6.5% of clonotypes were shared across four donors.

Data came from immunoSEQ multiplex PCR; TCRdb stores just in-frame clones and leaves some out. The sample yields millions of clones, roughly 94% seen once. This TCR derives from a man younger than 35 in good health. The chain carries TRBV7-9 and TRBJ2-7; D remains unclear. Material for sequencing was naive CD8+ T cells sorted from blood. In DNA form, the CDR3 reads TGTGCCAGCAGCTTAGGATCGGGCAGTTCCTACGAGCAGTACTTC. Translated, it gives CASSLGSGSSYEQYF.